A single sample is the source of the 22 T cell receptor beta chains below, sequenced in a study of blood T cell repertoires in COVID-19. Here immunoSEQ multiplex PCR was the method, and the copy in TCRdb shows in-frame clones only, minus some. The sample contains 150,000 to 200,000 clones, 70% to 90% of which appear only once. The sequenced sample consisted of peripheral blood. The receptor source for this set is a man aged 45-65 years with active or convalescent COVID-19.

As concerns this clone: The sample has other DNA sequences that encode this CDR3 too. The chain links TRBV12-3 or TRBV12-4 to TRBJ1-2, with D unclear. The CDR3 spans 12 residues. V lost 1 base to trimming and J lost 7 bases, with 7 bases between them. CDR3 sequence (DNA): TGTGCCAGCAGTTTAGGAGGTTCTGGCTACACCTTC. Its translation: CASSLGGSGYTF.

The V call is TRBV28, the J call TRBJ1-2; the match to TRBD1 covers 7 bases. Germline assignment: CDR1 MDHEN and CDR2 SYDVKM. The CDR3 has 13 amino acids. The J segment lost 2 bases and the V segment lost 6 bases, leaving 3 bases of the junction unmatched. CDR3 protein: CASREQGNYGYTF. The CDR3 DNA is TGTGCCAGCAGAGAACAGGGGAACTATGGCTACACCTTC.

The rearrangement links TRBV7-3 to TRBJ2-1, with 8 bases aligning to TRBD1. V lost 5 bases and J lost 3; bases outside the gene matches: 3. The CDR3 has 14 amino acids. Germline lookup yields CDR1 SGHTA and CDR2 FQGTGA. CDR3 nucleotide sequence: TGTGCCAGCAGCCGGGACAGGAGCTACAATGAGCAGTTCTTC. Residues: CASSRDRSYNEQFF.

J is TRBJ2-3 and V is TRBV11-2; possible D gene TRBD2, 6 bases. Trimming shortened V by 7 bases and J by 3 bases, and 17 bases separated the two germline ends. Germline assignment: CDR1 SGHAT and CDR2 FQNNGV. The CDR3 runs to 15 residues. The CDR3 here is CASTPGLTFTDTQYF. Written as DNA, the CDR3 is TGTGCCAGCACCCCGGGACTGACATTTACAGATACGCAGTATTTT.

This clone was seen a few times. The chain carries TRBV25-1 and TRBJ2-7; possible D gene TRBD2, 6 bases. V lost 2 bases to trimming and J lost 7 bases, with 12 bases between them. CDR1 and CDR2 from the germline V gene are MGHDK and SYGVNS. The CDR3 sequence is 13 residues long. The DNA for the CDR3 is TGTGCCAGCAGTGAAAGTGCGGGGTGGGAGCAGTACTTC. This encodes CASSESAGWEQYF.

V gene TRBV7-2 combines with J gene TRBJ1-5, with a tentative D call TRBD1 (5 bases). From germline, CDR1 is SGHTA and CDR2 FQGNSA. The V and J ends lost 3 bases and 5 bases respectively, with 14 bases between them. The CDR3 covers 15 residues. CDR3 coding DNA: TGTGCCAGCAGCTTTTCGGGGGAATCGGATCAGCCCCAGCATTTT. Its translation is CASSFSGESDQPQHF.

The J gene is TRBJ1-6, the V gene TRBV19, with 9 bases identical to TRBD1. The germline V gene has CDR1 LNHDA and CDR2 SQIVND (reference sequence). This CDR3 is built from 16 residues. V lost 4 bases to trimming and J lost 6 bases; unmatched junction nucleotides: 7. CDR3 region: CASSTTGGRGNSPLHF. The CDR3, as DNA: TGTGCCAGTAGTACTACAGGGGGCAGGGGTAATTCACCCCTCCACTTT.

The chain is built from TRBV16 and TRBJ2-7, with D possibly being TRBD1 (6 bases). Germline values: CDR1 KGHSY, CDR2 FQNENV. The length of the CDR3 is 13 residues. V was trimmed by 4 bases and J by 2 bases, leaving 9 bases between them. CDR3 residues: CASSRRGTYEQYF. In DNA form, the CDR3 reads TGTGCCAGCAGCCGTAGGGGGACCTACGAGCAGTACTTC.

This clone was detected a few times. This sequence joins TRBV10-1 and TRBJ2-3; 8 bases align to TRBD2. The V segment lost 3 bases and the J segment 6 bases; nucleotides outside the gene matches: 5. Germline values: CDR1 WNHNN, CDR2 SYGVQD (reference sequence). CDR3 length: 14 amino acids. This CDR3 is CASSDGTSADTQYF. As DNA, the CDR3 is TGCGCCAGCAGTGACGGGACTAGTGCCGATACGCAGTATTTT.

This sequence joins TRBV28 and TRBJ2-1; 9 positions match TRBD2. V shed 4 bases, J shed 3 bases, and the junction held 7 bases outside the gene matches. Germline loops: CDR1 MDHEN, CDR2 SYDVKM. The CDR3 runs 16 residues. DNA for the CDR3: TGTGCCAGCAGTTCACGACTAGCGGAGAACTACAATGAGCAGTTCTTC. Protein: CASSSRLAENYNEQFF.

J is TRBJ1-3 and V is TRBV27; D is possibly TRBD1 (6 bases). Trimming removed 6 bases from V and 4 bases from J, with 13 bases in between. Germline lookup yields CDR1 MNHEY and CDR2 SMNVEV (reference sequence). The CDR3 loop spans 14 amino acids. The DNA of the CDR3 is TGTGCCAGCAGGGGGACAACTACGGGAAACACCATATATTTT. Protein: CASRGTTTGNTIYF.

V is TRBV7-2 and J is TRBJ1-2; 8 bases map to TRBD1. This CDR3 has 14 residues. Germline V gives CDR1 SGHTA, CDR2 FQGNSA. V trimming: 4 bases; J trimming: 4 bases; junction bases outside the gene matches: 5. CDR3 in amino acids: CASSWATGAYGYTF. CDR3 bases: TGTGCCAGCAGCTGGGCGACAGGGGCCTATGGCTACACCTTC.

The rearrangement links TRBV28 to TRBJ2-7; 10 bases map to TRBD2. The CDR3 has 14 amino acids. The germline CDR1 and CDR2 sequences are MDHEN and SYDVKM. The junction had 7 bases not matched to a gene; V was cut back by 10 bases and J by 1 base. The CDR3 region has the DNA TGTGCCACCGCCAGCGGGGGGGGATCCTACGAGCAGTACTTC. Residues: CATASGGGSYEQYF.

This clone was seen just once. The gene calls are TRBV11-2 and TRBJ2-5; 9 nucleotides match TRBD1. Germline V gene data show CDR1 as SGHAT and CDR2 as FQNNGV. This CDR3 contains 15 residues. Trimming took 4 bases from V and 5 from J; bases not matched to a gene: 8. The CDR3 DNA is TGTGCCAGCAGCTCCAACAGGGGGCATAGGGAGACCCAGTACTTC. This encodes CASSSNRGHRETQYF.

This chain links TRBV5-1 with TRBJ1-1; 7 nucleotides line up with TRBD1. This CDR3 contains 16 residues. V dropped 0 bases and J dropped 2; count of bases not matched to a gene: 7. Germline loops: CDR1 SGHRS, CDR2 YFSETQ. CDR3 nucleotides: TGCGCCAGCAGCTTGGCCGGGTGGGACAGTAACACTGAAGCTTTCTTT. Translated: CASSLAGWDSNTEAFF. Variable domain in full (rest from reference TRBV5-1 and TRBJ1-1): KAGVTQTPRYLIKTRGQQVTLSCSPISGHRSVSWYQQTPGQGLQFLFEYFSETQRNKGNFPGRFSGRQFSNSRSEMNVSTLELGDSALYLCASSLAGWDSNTEAFFGQGTRLTVV.

The chain recombines TRBV5-1 with TRBJ2-2; weak D call: TRBD1 (5 bases). This CDR3 has 16 amino acids. V lost 4 bases to trimming and J lost 1 base, with 14 bases between them. CDR1 is SGHRS, CDR2 YFSETQ, per germline. The CDR3 region has the DNA TGCGCCAGCAGCCCCAACAATGGACAGAACACCGGGGAGCTGTTTTTT. Amino acids: CASSPNNGQNTGELFF.

V is TRBV27 and J is TRBJ1-4; 7 bases are a match to TRBD1. CDR3 length: 13 residues. The ends lost 5 bases at V and 5 bases at J; junction bases unmatched: 2. Looked up from germline, CDR1 is MNHEY and CDR2 is SMNVEV (reference sequence). The CDR3 region is CASSDRENEKLFF. The CDR3 DNA is TGTGCCAGCAGTGACAGGGAGAATGAAAAACTGTTTTTT.

This chain links TRBV29-1 with TRBJ1-2; D unclear. Between the trimmed V and J ends, which lost 5 bases and 7 bases, there was a span of 23 bases. Germline CDR1 and CDR2: SQVTM and ANQGSEA. The CDR3 length is 15 residues. CDR3 residues: CSVYAPGELGSGYTF. DNA of the CDR3: TGCAGCGTTTACGCCCCTGGGGAGCTCGGGTCTGGCTACACCTTC.

The CDR3 sequence is CASSHAYGYTF. The CDR3 coding sequence is TGTGCCAGCAGCCATGCGTATGGCTACACCTTC. This chain connects TRBV3-1 (or the pseudogene TRBV3-2) to TRBJ1-2; no clear D gene. V gave up 3 bases and J gave up 5 bases, with 4 bases separating them. The CDR3 has 11 amino acids. Germline CDR1 reads LGHDT; CDR2 reads YNNKEL (reference sequence).

In DNA form, the CDR3 reads TGCGCCAGCAGCCAAGTAGCGGGGGGTCCAGATACGCAGTATTTT. Its protein product is CASSQVAGGPDTQYF. The chain combines TRBV4-3 with TRBJ2-3; TRBD2 matches at 10 bases. Germline loops: CDR1 LGHNA, CDR2 YSLEER. J lost 4 bases, V lost 1 base, and 2 bases had no gene match. The CDR3 has 15 residues.

V gene TRBV30 combines with J gene TRBJ2-3; D is perhaps TRBD2 (5 bases). V was shortened by 3 bases and J by 6 bases, with 13 bases between the two germline ends. CDR3 size: 13 residues. From germline, CDR1 is GTSNPN and CDR2 SVGIG (reference sequence). The CDR3 sequence is CAWRAQVADTQYF. The CDR3 DNA is TGTGCCTGGAGAGCCCAAGTAGCGGATACGCAGTATTTT.

The rearrangement uses TRBV14 and TRBJ2-1; 11 bases match TRBD2. Trimming removed 4 bases from V and 10 bases from J; junction bases left unmatched: 9. CDR3 length: 15 amino acids. CDR1 SGHDN and CDR2 FVKESK come from the germline V gene. The CDR3 loop is CASSPLAGGPREQFF. DNA of the CDR3: TGTGCCAGCAGCCCCTTAGCGGGGGGGCCGCGGGAGCAGTTCTTC.